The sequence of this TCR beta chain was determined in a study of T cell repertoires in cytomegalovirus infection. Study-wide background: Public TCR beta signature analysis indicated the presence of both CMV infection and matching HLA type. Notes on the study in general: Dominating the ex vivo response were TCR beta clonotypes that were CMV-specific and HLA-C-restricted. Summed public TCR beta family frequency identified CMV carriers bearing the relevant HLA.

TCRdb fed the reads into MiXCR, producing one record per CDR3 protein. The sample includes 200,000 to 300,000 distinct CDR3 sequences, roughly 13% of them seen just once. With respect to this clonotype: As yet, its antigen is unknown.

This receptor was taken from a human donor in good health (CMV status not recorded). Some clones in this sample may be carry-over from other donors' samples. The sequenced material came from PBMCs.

This CDR3 is CASSAGDLYGYTF. The CDR3 bases are TGTGCCAGCAGCGCAGGGGACTTGTATGGCTACACCTTC. The chain uses TRBV5-5 and TRBJ1-2; weak D call: TRBD1 (6 bases). This CDR3 comprises 13 residues. V lost 4 bases and J lost 5, with 12 bases in between. From germline, CDR1 is SGHKS and CDR2 YYEKEE (reference sequence).